These 7 T cell receptor beta chains were sequenced from one sample in a study of T cells in localized non-small cell lung cancer. Assay: immunoSEQ multiplex PCR; the TCRdb copy retains only in-frame clones and omits some. The table has fewer than 9,000 clones, just over 90% seen once. The material sequenced was peripheral blood mononuclear cells, taken before any cancer treatment. These receptor sequences come from an older male donor with stage II lung adenocarcinoma.

This rearrangement joins TRBV7-9 to TRBJ1-5; weak D call: TRBD1 (5 bases). Trimming took 4 bases from V and 4 from J, leaving 11 bases between them. The CDR3 contains 14 residues. In germline, CDR1 is SEHNR, CDR2 FQNEAQ (reference sequence). CDR3: CASSSSGLNQPQHF. The DNA for the CDR3 is TGTGCCAGCAGCTCTTCGGGACTAAATCAGCCCCAGCATTTT.

The rearrangement links TRBV4-1 to TRBJ2-2; D gene ambiguous. V gave up 1 base and J gave up 5 bases, with 11 bases separating them. Germline V lookup: CDR1 MGHRA, CDR2 YSYEKL. This CDR3 is 15 amino acids long. The CDR3 is CASSQGSSLTGELFF. The CDR3 nucleotides read TGCGCCAGCAGCCAAGGGAGTTCCCTTACCGGGGAGCTGTTTTTT.

The chain couples TRBV5-1 to TRBJ2-1; 12 bases agree with TRBD2. This CDR3 region has 16 residues. The V gene's germline CDR1 is SGHRS and CDR2 YFSETQ. The V gene end was trimmed by 4 bases and the J gene end by 7 bases; junction bases not matched to a gene: 9. The chain's CDR3 is CASSTLAGGTENEQFF. Written as DNA, the CDR3 is TGCGCCAGCAGCACCCTAGCGGGGGGGACTGAAAATGAGCAGTTCTTC.

This rearrangement joins TRBV11-2 to TRBJ2-1; 10 positions match TRBD2. CDR3 length: 16 amino acids. With V trimmed by 1 base and J by 0 bases, 0 bases remained unmatched. CDR1 SGHAT and CDR2 FQNNGV come from the germline V gene. CDR3 nucleotide sequence: TGTGCCAGCAGCTTAGCTAGCGGGGGCTCCTACAATGAGCAGTTCTTC. This codes for CASSLASGGSYNEQFF.

V gene TRBV30 combines with J gene TRBJ1-1, with D possibly being TRBD1 (5 bases). V lost 2 bases to trimming and J lost 0 bases, with 7 bases between them. This CDR3 is 13 amino acids long. Germline CDR1 reads GTSNPN; CDR2 reads SVGIG (reference sequence). CDR3 in amino acids: CAWSRGLNTEAFF. In DNA, the CDR3 is TGTGCCTGGAGTAGGGGCTTGAACACTGAAGCTTTCTTT.

CDR3 residues: CASSQDLSGAGELFF. DNA of the CDR3: TGTGCCAGCAGCCAAGATCTTTCGGGGGCCGGGGAGCTGTTTTTT. V and J are TRBV4-2 and TRBJ2-2; possible D gene TRBD2, 6 bases. Germline V gene lookup returns CDR1 LGHNA and CDR2 YNFKEQ. CDR3 length: 15 residues. Trimming pared 0 bases from V and 6 bases from J, leaving 11 bases between.

The chain uses TRBV5-1 and TRBJ2-7; tentatively, D is TRBD1 or TRBD2 (5 bases each). Germline assignment: CDR1 SGHRS and CDR2 YFSETQ. Trimming cost V 4 bases and J 6 bases, with 23 bases left between them. The CDR3 extends over 16 amino acids. Here the CDR3 reads CASSPEGRRPSGEQYF. In DNA form, the CDR3 reads TGCGCCAGCAGCCCCGAGGGACGGAGACCTTCCGGCGAGCAGTACTTC.